This TCR beta chain appears in the sequencing data of a study of radiotherapy plus CTLA-4 blockade in lung cancer. Study in general: Objective response rate was around 20%; disease control rate, around 30%. Study-wide findings and caveats: Reports state that early shifts in blood T cell clones, with interferon-beta, best predicted response. Tumor-origin TCR clones grew in blood after radiotherapy plus ipilimumab.

TCRdb's copy holds only in-frame clones and misses some; the assay was immunoSEQ multiplex PCR. The sample records about 51,000 clones, more than 75% being singletons. Chemo-refractory metastatic non-small-cell lung cancer patients were treated with focal radiation plus CTLA-4 blockade with ipilimumab. A note on this clone: Its antigen is still unknown. A junction boundary mismatches the germline segment, possibly from a read error. The same CDR3 arises from other DNA sequences in this sample as well.

This CDR3 is built from 15 residues. In germline, CDR1 is KGHSH, CDR2 LQKENI. This receptor was obtained from a human donor with non-small cell lung cancer who had a complete response to radiotherapy plus ipilimumab. Here the sequenced sample was peripheral blood, taken from a patient treated with radiotherapy plus ipilimumab. The V and J genes are TRBV18 and TRBJ1-2; 9 bases fit TRBD1. The DNA of the CDR3 is TGCGCCAGCTCCGTGGGGACAGGGATTAACTATGGCTACACCTTC. It translates to CASSVGTGINYGYTF.